The source of this T cell receptor (beta chain) is a study of shared clonotypes between healthy human individuals. The CDR3 totals 14 residues. The V and J ends lost 4 bases and 4 bases respectively, with 11 bases between them. Germline assignment: CDR1 SGHRS and CDR2 YFSETQ. Using immunoSEQ multiplex PCR, the repertoire was profiled, and TCRdb retains in-frame clones only, with some absent. The repertoire holds some 2,500,000 clones, with under 95% as singletons. The chain couples TRBV5-1 to TRBJ2-2, with no clear D. This sequence was found in a man aged 18 to 30 in good health. Some clones in this sample may be carry-over from other donors' samples. Sequenced input: naive CD4+ T cells from PBMCs. Stated subset: CD45RA+ positively selected. CDR3 DNA sequence: TGCGCCAGCAGCCCCCTGGCATCCACCGGGGAGCTGTTTTTT. Residues: CASSPLASTGELFF.